Shown below are 2 T cell receptor beta chains from a single sample sequenced in a study of T cell responses to AZD1222 COVID-19 vaccine (dated by TCRdb to the early 2020s). Per the publication, the time point label means: about 28 days (+/-7) after the second vaccine dose. The library was produced with the immunoSEQ multiplex PCR assay. Drawn from immuneACCESS, this table holds only the in-frame rearrangements with V and J called that TCRdb kept. Clones are partly lost; checked studies trace under half to an unresolved V gene and leave the rest unexplained. Across this sample there are some 120,000 clones, with 70% to 90% seen only once. The top ten clonotypes cover 3% of the sample. Source: peripheral blood, taken 28 days after the second AZD1222 dose. These receptors were taken from an adult who received the AZD1222 COVID-19 vaccine.

The chain is built from TRBV5-1 and TRBJ1-4; D is unresolved. V was cut by 0 bases and J by 6 bases, with 12 bases left in between. This CDR3 region has 15 residues. CDR1 is SGHRS and CDR2 is YFSETQ in the germline V gene. As DNA, the CDR3 is TGCGCCAGCAGCTTGGGTGTGGGGTCATATGAAAAACTGTTTTTT. It specifies CASSLGVGSYEKLFF.

V gene TRBV10-3 combines with J gene TRBJ1-6, with D unresolved. The length of the CDR3 is 15 residues. V gave up 3 bases and J gave up 0 bases, with 6 bases separating them. Germline V gene lookup returns CDR1 ENHRY and CDR2 SYGVKD. CDR3 residues: CAISEMSSYNSPLHF. DNA of the CDR3: TGTGCCATCAGTGAAATGAGCTCCTATAATTCACCCCTCCACTTT.